Each of the 4 T cell receptor beta chains below was sequenced from the same sample in a study of blood T cell repertoires in COVID-19. The protocol was immunoSEQ multiplex PCR, while the TCRdb copy is restricted to in-frame clones and leaves out a portion. The sample includes about 170,000 clones, 65% to 85% of them seen just once. Sample: peripheral blood. The receptors were sampled from a woman in her seventies who had recovered from COVID-19.

This clone was detected once. CDR3 DNA: TGTGCCAGCAGTACACAGGGAACAGATACGCAGTATTTT. Encoded protein: CASSTQGTDTQYF. V gene TRBV6-2 or TRBV6-3 combines with J gene TRBJ2-3, with D maybe TRBD1 (6 bases). Between the trimmed V and J ends, which lost 5 bases and 3 bases, there was a span of 9 bases. The CDR3 consists of 13 residues. Looked up from germline, CDR1 is MNHEY and CDR2 is SVGEGT.

This chain links TRBV20-1 with TRBJ1-5; D not resolved. The CDR3 length is 12 residues. Trimming pared 3 bases from V and 6 bases from J, leaving 9 bases between. Germline lookup yields CDR1 DFQATT and CDR2 SNEGSKA (reference sequence). CDR3 region: CSASPGLQPQHF. Here the CDR3 DNA reads TGCAGTGCTAGTCCCGGTCTTCAGCCCCAGCATTTT.

V usage is TRBV7-2 and J usage is TRBJ1-6; TRBD1 matches 7 bases. The CDR3 sequence is 15 residues long. The junction had 6 bases not matched to a gene; V was cut back by 5 bases and J by 5 bases. CDR1 SGHTA and CDR2 FQGNSA come from the germline V gene. The CDR3 region is CASSRDSGDNSPLHF. The CDR3 bases are TGTGCCAGCAGCCGGGACAGTGGTGATAATTCACCCCTCCACTTT.

In this sample, this clone turned up once. This rearrangement joins TRBV7-8 to TRBJ1-2; 8 positions match TRBD1. With V trimmed by 2 bases and J by 4 bases, 6 bases remained unmatched. This CDR3 comprises 15 residues. Germline V lookup: CDR1 SGHVS, CDR2 FQNEAQ. This chain's CDR3 is CASSLWAGGGYGYTF. The CDR3 bases are TGTGCCAGCAGCTTATGGGCAGGGGGCGGCTATGGCTACACCTTC.